This is a list of T cell receptor beta chains from one sample in a study of blood T cell repertoires in COVID-19. The assay was immunoSEQ multiplex PCR, and TCRdb's table has in-frame clones only and misses some. The table shows hundreds of thousands of clones, with 85% occurring only once. Material for sequencing was PBMCs or T cells enriched from blood (not recorded which). These receptors were obtained from a man aged 40-55 years who had recovered from COVID-19. The CDR3 runs from the conserved cysteine through the conserved F or W. D genes are given only for firm matches. Clone size is not always given. Where it is, it says once, few, many or a class for expanded clones.

CDR3nt: TGCGCCAGCAGCCAAGAATTTAGGGAGGGACATGGCTACACCTTC; CDR3aa: CASSQEFREGHGYTF; abundance: .; d_gene: .; v_gene: TRBV4-3; j_gene: TRBJ1-2
CDR3nt: TGTGCCAGCAGCTCTGACGGGGCAACTAATGAAAAACTGTTTTTT; CDR3aa: CASSSDGATNEKLFF; abundance: once; d_gene: .; v_gene: TRBV7-9; j_gene: TRBJ1-4
CDR3nt: TGCGCCAGCAGCCAAGGGGCAGGGGGCAGGTACGAGCAGTACTTC; CDR3aa: CASSQGAGGRYEQYF; abundance: .; d_gene: TRBD1; v_gene: TRBV4-3; j_gene: TRBJ2-7
CDR3nt: TGTGCCAGCAAGGGTACAGGGATGAACACTGAAGCTTTCTTT; CDR3aa: CASKGTGMNTEAFF; abundance: few; d_gene: .; v_gene: TRBV25-1; j_gene: TRBJ1-1
CDR3nt: TGTGCCAGTAGTACAACTAGCGTAGCCTACAATGAGCAGTTCTTC; CDR3aa: CASSTTSVAYNEQFF; abundance: .; d_gene: TRBD2; v_gene: TRBV19; j_gene: TRBJ2-1
CDR3nt: TGTGCCAGCAGCCCTGAACCGGGACAGGGGTATTCACCCCTCCACTTT; CDR3aa: CASSPEPGQGYSPLHF; abundance: .; d_gene: TRBD1; v_gene: TRBV5-4; j_gene: TRBJ1-6
CDR3nt: TGTGCCAGCAGTTACGACAGGGGGACTTACGAGCAGTACTTC; CDR3aa: CASSYDRGTYEQYF; abundance: .; d_gene: TRBD1; v_gene: TRBV6-2/TRBV6-3; j_gene: TRBJ2-7
CDR3nt: TGTGCCAGCAGCCCTCCTCGGGACAATGAGCAGTTCTTC; CDR3aa: CASSPPRDNEQFF; abundance: .; d_gene: .; v_gene: TRBV5-4; j_gene: TRBJ2-1
CDR3nt: TGTGCCACCAGGGGGACATCGGGCGATGGCTACACCTTC; CDR3aa: CATRGTSGDGYTF; abundance: few; d_gene: .; v_gene: TRBV24-1; j_gene: TRBJ1-2
CDR3nt: TGTGCCAGCAGGTTTAGCGGGCCGCCAAGGGAGACCCAGTACTTC; CDR3aa: CASRFSGPPRETQYF; abundance: .; d_gene: TRBD2; v_gene: TRBV6-4; j_gene: TRBJ2-5
CDR3nt: TGTGCCAGCAGCCATCGGTCGGACAATTTGGGTCAGCCCCAGCATTTT; CDR3aa: CASSHRSDNLGQPQHF; abundance: .; d_gene: .; v_gene: TRBV5-6; j_gene: TRBJ1-5
CDR3nt: TGTGCCAGCAGTGAATCTCCTACTAGCGGGGTCTACAATGAGCAGTTCTTC; CDR3aa: CASSESPTSGVYNEQFF; abundance: .; d_gene: TRBD2; v_gene: TRBV2; j_gene: TRBJ2-1
CDR3nt: TGTGCCAGCGGACCGCGGGACGGATCCTACGAGCAGTACTTC; CDR3aa: CASGPRDGSYEQYF; abundance: .; d_gene: .; v_gene: TRBV9; j_gene: TRBJ2-7
CDR3nt: TGTGCCAGCAGTGCCACTAGCGGGAGCTACGAGCAGTACTTC; CDR3aa: CASSATSGSYEQYF; abundance: .; d_gene: TRBD2; v_gene: TRBV25-1; j_gene: TRBJ2-7
CDR3nt: TGTGCTAGTGGTTTAAGGGTGTGGGGGGGCTCATGGAACTATGGCTACACCTTC; CDR3aa: CASGLRVWGGSWNYGYTF; abundance: .; d_gene: .; v_gene: TRBV12-5; j_gene: TRBJ1-2
CDR3nt: TGTGCCTGGACCCAGCGATTTGAAGCTTTCTTT; CDR3aa: CAWTQRFEAFF; abundance: .; d_gene: .; v_gene: TRBV30; j_gene: TRBJ1-1
CDR3nt: TGTGCCAGCAGCGTTACGTCGGGGTCAGGACAGGGTGGTGGTACCGGGGAGCTGTTTTTT; CDR3aa: CASSVTSGSGQGGGTGELFF; abundance: .; d_gene: TRBD1; v_gene: TRBV9; j_gene: TRBJ2-2
CDR3nt: TGTGCCAGCAGCAGACTCCTATACGAGCAGTACTTC; CDR3aa: CASSRLLYEQYF; abundance: once; d_gene: .; v_gene: TRBV2; j_gene: TRBJ2-7
CDR3nt: TGTGCCAGCAGTTTCTTAGGGGTTCAAGAGACCCAGTACTTC; CDR3aa: CASSFLGVQETQYF; abundance: .; d_gene: .; v_gene: TRBV27; j_gene: TRBJ2-5
CDR3nt: TGTGCCAGCAGCCGGTCAACCTATAGCGGGAGGGCCGGCGAGCAGTACTTC; CDR3aa: CASSRSTYSGRAGEQYF; abundance: .; d_gene: TRBD2; v_gene: TRBV3-1/TRBV3-2; j_gene: TRBJ2-7
CDR3nt: TGTGCCAGCACCACCCTCGGGGGGATTGATGGCTATGGCTACACCTTC; CDR3aa: CASTTLGGIDGYGYTF; abundance: .; d_gene: .; v_gene: TRBV27; j_gene: TRBJ1-2
CDR3nt: TGCGCCAGCAGAAAAGACAGCTATGGCTACACCTTC; CDR3aa: CASRKDSYGYTF; abundance: .; d_gene: .; v_gene: TRBV10-2; j_gene: TRBJ1-2
CDR3nt: TGTGCCAGCAAATACCTAGAGGGTGACACCGGGGAGCTGTTTTTT; CDR3aa: CASKYLEGDTGELFF; abundance: .; d_gene: .; v_gene: TRBV6-6; j_gene: TRBJ2-2
CDR3nt: TGTGCCAGTAGTATGAGTGGCACAGATACGCAGTATTTT; CDR3aa: CASSMSGTDTQYF; abundance: few; d_gene: .; v_gene: TRBV19; j_gene: TRBJ2-3
CDR3nt: TGTGCCAGCAGCGTAGGAGGGGCGGCGGGGTCCTACAATGAGCAGTTCTTC; CDR3aa: CASSVGGAAGSYNEQFF; abundance: .; d_gene: .; v_gene: TRBV9; j_gene: TRBJ2-1
CDR3nt: TGCAGTGCTAGTTTGACAGGGGGTAGCAGTGAAGCTTTCTTT; CDR3aa: CSASLTGGSSEAFF; abundance: .; d_gene: TRBD1; v_gene: TRBV20-1; j_gene: TRBJ1-1
CDR3nt: TGTGCCAGCAGCATCGAGGGAGAAAACACCATATATTTT; CDR3aa: CASSIEGENTIYF; abundance: .; d_gene: .; v_gene: TRBV6-2/TRBV6-3; j_gene: TRBJ1-3
CDR3nt: TGTGCACTCATTACAGGGATTGACACTGAAGCTTTCTTT; CDR3aa: CALITGIDTEAFF; abundance: .; d_gene: .; v_gene: TRBV30; j_gene: TRBJ1-1
CDR3nt: TGCGCCAGCAGCTTGTATACGCTCAGACGGAAGGGAGGACCCATGGGAAACATTCAGTACTTC; CDR3aa: CASSLYTLRRKGGPMGNIQYF; abundance: .; d_gene: .; v_gene: TRBV5-1; j_gene: TRBJ2-4
CDR3nt: TGCGCCAGCAGACTCGATAATTCACCCCTCCACTTT; CDR3aa: CASRLDNSPLHF; abundance: .; d_gene: .; v_gene: TRBV5-1; j_gene: TRBJ1-6
CDR3nt: TGTGCCAGTAGTATAGGGGAAGGCAGGGGTATGGCCAAAAACATTCAGTACTTC; CDR3aa: CASSIGEGRGMAKNIQYF; abundance: few; d_gene: .; v_gene: TRBV19; j_gene: TRBJ2-4
CDR3nt: TGTGCCAGCAGCCCCACGGGAGCGGCTGAGCAGTTCTTC; CDR3aa: CASSPTGAAEQFF; abundance: .; d_gene: .; v_gene: TRBV27; j_gene: TRBJ2-1
CDR3nt: TGTGCCAGCAGCACTAGCGAGTCCTACGAGCAGTACTTC; CDR3aa: CASSTSESYEQYF; abundance: .; d_gene: TRBD2; v_gene: TRBV6-6; j_gene: TRBJ2-7
CDR3nt: TGTGCCAGCAGTTACGGCAAGGGACAATCTGGCTACACCTTC; CDR3aa: CASSYGKGQSGYTF; abundance: .; d_gene: .; v_gene: TRBV6-5; j_gene: TRBJ1-2
CDR3nt: TGCGCCAGCAGCTTGGGGTTGGACACCAACGAGCAGTACTTC; CDR3aa: CASSLGLDTNEQYF; abundance: .; d_gene: .; v_gene: TRBV5-1; j_gene: TRBJ2-7
CDR3nt: TGTGCCAGCAGCTTAGGATCGTCCGAGTATGGCTACACCTTC; CDR3aa: CASSLGSSEYGYTF; abundance: .; d_gene: .; v_gene: TRBV13; j_gene: TRBJ1-2
CDR3nt: TGTGCCAGCAGCTTAGGATATCGGGGGGAAGAAGGTTCACCCCTCCACTTT; CDR3aa: CASSLGYRGEEGSPLHF; abundance: .; d_gene: .; v_gene: TRBV7-6; j_gene: TRBJ1-6
CDR3nt: TGCAGCGTTGACGCTGGAGGCTATGGCTACACCTTC; CDR3aa: CSVDAGGYGYTF; abundance: .; d_gene: .; v_gene: TRBV29-1; j_gene: TRBJ1-2
CDR3nt: TGTGCCATCAAGATAGCGGGAGAACCCTACAATGAGCAGTTCTTC; CDR3aa: CAIKIAGEPYNEQFF; abundance: .; d_gene: TRBD2; v_gene: TRBV10-3; j_gene: TRBJ2-1
CDR3nt: TGTGCCAGCAGCTTAGTTAGCGGGGTGCAAGAGACCCAGTACTTC; CDR3aa: CASSLVSGVQETQYF; abundance: .; d_gene: TRBD2; v_gene: TRBV7-2; j_gene: TRBJ2-5
CDR3nt: TGTGCCAGCAGCTTGATGCAGGACAATCAGCCCCAGCATTTT; CDR3aa: CASSLMQDNQPQHF; abundance: few; d_gene: .; v_gene: TRBV7-2; j_gene: TRBJ1-5
CDR3nt: TGTGCCTGGAGTGAGGGTGCCGGGACAGGGGCCTATGGCTACACCTTC; CDR3aa: CAWSEGAGTGAYGYTF; abundance: .; d_gene: TRBD1; v_gene: TRBV30; j_gene: TRBJ1-2
CDR3nt: TGTGCCAGCAGTGGGACAGGGAATGAGCAGTTCTTC; CDR3aa: CASSGTGNEQFF; abundance: .; d_gene: TRBD1; v_gene: TRBV12-3/TRBV12-4; j_gene: TRBJ2-1
CDR3nt: TGTGCCAGCAGCCAGACGGGACAGGGGGGCTACACCTTC; CDR3aa: CASSQTGQGGYTF; abundance: .; d_gene: TRBD1; v_gene: TRBV2; j_gene: TRBJ1-2
CDR3nt: TGCAGCGTCCGGACAGGGGGGCCCTACGAGCAGTACTTC; CDR3aa: CSVRTGGPYEQYF; abundance: .; d_gene: TRBD1; v_gene: TRBV29-1; j_gene: TRBJ2-7
CDR3nt: TGTGCCAGCAACAGGCTTCGCACCGGGGAGCTGTTTTTT; CDR3aa: CASNRLRTGELFF; abundance: .; d_gene: .; v_gene: TRBV6-5; j_gene: TRBJ2-2
CDR3nt: TGCGCCAGCAGTGAAGTCAGGGATGGCACTGAAGCTTTCTTT; CDR3aa: CASSEVRDGTEAFF; abundance: .; d_gene: .; v_gene: TRBV10-1; j_gene: TRBJ1-1
CDR3nt: TGTGCCAGCAGCCCGGGACTAGCGGGTTACAGCACAGATACGCAGTATTTT; CDR3aa: CASSPGLAGYSTDTQYF; abundance: .; d_gene: TRBD2; v_gene: TRBV9; j_gene: TRBJ2-3
CDR3nt: TGCGCCAGCAGCCCTAGATCCTTAGGCGGCGGGGAGCTGTTTTTT; CDR3aa: CASSPRSLGGGELFF; abundance: .; d_gene: .; v_gene: TRBV4-3; j_gene: TRBJ2-2
CDR3nt: TGTGCCAGCAGCGCAGTGGGACAGGGAATCTTGGCAACTAATGAAAAACTGTTTTTT; CDR3aa: CASSAVGQGILATNEKLFF; abundance: .; d_gene: TRBD1; v_gene: TRBV7-9; j_gene: TRBJ1-4
CDR3nt: TGTGCCAGCTCACCGGCCCGGGACAGGTCGTGGGAGCAGTACTTC; CDR3aa: CASSPARDRSWEQYF; abundance: .; d_gene: TRBD1; v_gene: TRBV18; j_gene: TRBJ2-7
CDR3nt: TGTGCCAGCAGCCCCCAGGACACTGAAGCTTTCTTT; CDR3aa: CASSPQDTEAFF; abundance: .; d_gene: .; v_gene: TRBV7-8; j_gene: TRBJ1-1
CDR3nt: TGTGCCAGCAGCTTATCCCTCTCAGAGACAGGCCTAGCCAAAAACATTCAGTACTTC; CDR3aa: CASSLSLSETGLAKNIQYF; abundance: .; d_gene: .; v_gene: TRBV7-9; j_gene: TRBJ2-4
CDR3nt: TGCGCCAGCAGCCTACAGGGCGGGGGCCACTACGAGCAGTACTTC; CDR3aa: CASSLQGGGHYEQYF; abundance: .; d_gene: .; v_gene: TRBV5-1; j_gene: TRBJ2-7
CDR3nt: TGCAGCGGACACCAGGGGACAGATACGCAGTATTTT; CDR3aa: CSGHQGTDTQYF; abundance: .; d_gene: .; v_gene: TRBV29-1; j_gene: TRBJ2-3
CDR3nt: TGTGCCAGCAGCCGAACTACAACCTACGAGCAGTACTTC; CDR3aa: CASSRTTTYEQYF; abundance: few; d_gene: .; v_gene: TRBV7-2; j_gene: TRBJ2-7
CDR3nt: TGTGCCAGCAGTTACAGGGTAGCGGGAGGGCCAAACTATGAGCAGTTCTTC; CDR3aa: CASSYRVAGGPNYEQFF; abundance: .; d_gene: TRBD2; v_gene: TRBV6-2/TRBV6-3; j_gene: TRBJ2-1
CDR3nt: TGTGCCAGCTCACCAAACAGGGGGGTTGAAAAACTGTTTTTT; CDR3aa: CASSPNRGVEKLFF; abundance: .; d_gene: TRBD1; v_gene: TRBV18; j_gene: TRBJ1-4